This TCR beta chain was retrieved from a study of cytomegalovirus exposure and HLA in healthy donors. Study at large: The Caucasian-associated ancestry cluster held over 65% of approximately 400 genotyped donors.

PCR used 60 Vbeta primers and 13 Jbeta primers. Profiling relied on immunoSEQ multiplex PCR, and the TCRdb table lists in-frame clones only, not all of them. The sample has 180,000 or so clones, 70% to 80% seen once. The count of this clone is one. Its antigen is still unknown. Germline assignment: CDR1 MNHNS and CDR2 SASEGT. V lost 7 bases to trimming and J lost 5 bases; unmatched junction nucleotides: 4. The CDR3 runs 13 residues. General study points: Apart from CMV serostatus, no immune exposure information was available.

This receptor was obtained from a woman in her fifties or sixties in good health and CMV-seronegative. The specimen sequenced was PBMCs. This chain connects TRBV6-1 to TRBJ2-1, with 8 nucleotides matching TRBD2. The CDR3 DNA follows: TGTGCCAGCACCGAACTAGCGGACAATGAGCAGTTCTTC. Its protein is CASTELADNEQFF.